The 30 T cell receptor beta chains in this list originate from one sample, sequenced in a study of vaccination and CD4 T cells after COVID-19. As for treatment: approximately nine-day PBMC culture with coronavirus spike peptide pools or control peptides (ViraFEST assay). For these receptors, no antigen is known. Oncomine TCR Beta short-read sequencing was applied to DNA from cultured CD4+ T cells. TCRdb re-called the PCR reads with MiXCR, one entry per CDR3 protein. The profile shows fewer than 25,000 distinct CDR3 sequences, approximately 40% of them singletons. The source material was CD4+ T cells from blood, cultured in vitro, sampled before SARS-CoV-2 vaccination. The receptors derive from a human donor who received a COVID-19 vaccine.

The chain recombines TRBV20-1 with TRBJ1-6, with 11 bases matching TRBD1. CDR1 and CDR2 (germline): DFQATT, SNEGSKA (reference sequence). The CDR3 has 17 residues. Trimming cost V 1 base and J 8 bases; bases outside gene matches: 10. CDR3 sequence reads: CSARGFAGTGGDSPLHF. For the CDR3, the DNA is TGCAGTGCTAGAGGTTTTGCCGGGACAGGGGGGGATTCACCCCTCCACTTT.

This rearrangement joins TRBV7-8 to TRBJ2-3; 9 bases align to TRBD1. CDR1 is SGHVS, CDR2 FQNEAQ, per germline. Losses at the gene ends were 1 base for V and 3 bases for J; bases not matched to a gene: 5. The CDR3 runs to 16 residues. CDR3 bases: TGTGCCAGCAGCTTAGTAGGGACAGGGAGGACAGATACGCAGTATTTT. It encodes CASSLVGTGRTDTQYF.

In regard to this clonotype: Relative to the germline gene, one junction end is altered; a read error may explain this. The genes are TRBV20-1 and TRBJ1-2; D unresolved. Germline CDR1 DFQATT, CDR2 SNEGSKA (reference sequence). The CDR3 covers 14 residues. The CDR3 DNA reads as TGCAGTGCTACATCCCGACGGATTAACTACGGCTACACCTTC. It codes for CSATSRRINYGYTF.

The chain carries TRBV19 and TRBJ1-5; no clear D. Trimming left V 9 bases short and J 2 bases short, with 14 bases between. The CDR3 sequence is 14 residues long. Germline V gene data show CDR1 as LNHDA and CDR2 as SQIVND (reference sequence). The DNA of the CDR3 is TGTGCCAGCCAACTATCCTTAGGCAATCAGCCCCAGCATTTT. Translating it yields CASQLSLGNQPQHF.

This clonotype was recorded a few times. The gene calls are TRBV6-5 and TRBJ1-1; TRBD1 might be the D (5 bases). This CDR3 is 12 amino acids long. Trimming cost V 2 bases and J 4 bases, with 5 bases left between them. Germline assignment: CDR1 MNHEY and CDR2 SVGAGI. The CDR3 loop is CASSYGGTEAFF. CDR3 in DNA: TGTGCCAGCAGTTACGGGGGCACTGAAGCTTTCTTT.

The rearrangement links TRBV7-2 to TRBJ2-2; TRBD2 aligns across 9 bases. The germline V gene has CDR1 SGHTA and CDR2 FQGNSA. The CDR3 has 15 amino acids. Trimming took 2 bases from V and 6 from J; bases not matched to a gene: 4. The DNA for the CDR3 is TGTGCCAGCAGCTTACTGGCGGGGGGGCCCGGGGAGCTGTTTTTT. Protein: CASSLLAGGPGELFF.

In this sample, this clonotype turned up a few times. This CDR3 is CAISAVGREGGELFF. In DNA, the CDR3 is TGTGCCATCAGTGCGGTGGGGCGCGAGGGCGGGGAGCTGTTTTTT. The chain uses TRBV10-3 and TRBJ2-2; D might be TRBD1 or TRBD2, each matching 5 bases. The germline gives CDR1 ENHRY, CDR2 SYGVKD. Trimming took 4 bases from V and 7 from J, leaving 16 bases between them. The CDR3 extends over 15 amino acids.

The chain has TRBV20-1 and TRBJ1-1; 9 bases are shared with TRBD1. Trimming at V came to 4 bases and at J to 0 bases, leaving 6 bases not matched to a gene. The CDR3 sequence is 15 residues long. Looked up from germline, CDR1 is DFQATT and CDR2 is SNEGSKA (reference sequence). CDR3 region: CSAKRTGDMNTEAFF. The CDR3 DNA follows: TGCAGTGCTAAGCGGACAGGGGACATGAACACTGAAGCTTTCTTT.

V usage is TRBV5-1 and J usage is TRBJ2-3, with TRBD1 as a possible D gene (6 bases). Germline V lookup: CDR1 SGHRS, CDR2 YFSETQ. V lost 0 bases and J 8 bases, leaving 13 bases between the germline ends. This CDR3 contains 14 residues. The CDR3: CASSLGGPVSTQYF. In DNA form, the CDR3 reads TGCGCCAGCAGCTTGGGGGGGCCCGTCAGTACGCAGTATTTT.

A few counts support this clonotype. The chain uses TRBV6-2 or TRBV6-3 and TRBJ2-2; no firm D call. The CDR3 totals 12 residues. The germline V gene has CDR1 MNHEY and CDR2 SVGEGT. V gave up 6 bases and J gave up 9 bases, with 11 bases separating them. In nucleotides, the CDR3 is TGTGCCAGCAGGGGCTCTGGCAGGGAGCTGTTTTTT. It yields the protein CASRGSGRELFF.

The CDR3 loop reads CASSSLDRGITGELFF. As DNA, the CDR3 is TGTGCCAGCAGCTCCCTGGACAGGGGGATTACCGGGGAGCTGTTTTTT. The gene calls are TRBV7-9 and TRBJ2-2, with TRBD1 matching over 10 bases. The ends lost 4 bases at V and 5 bases at J; junction bases unmatched: 7. The CDR3 sequence is 16 residues long. Germline loops: CDR1 SEHNR, CDR2 FQNEAQ (reference sequence).

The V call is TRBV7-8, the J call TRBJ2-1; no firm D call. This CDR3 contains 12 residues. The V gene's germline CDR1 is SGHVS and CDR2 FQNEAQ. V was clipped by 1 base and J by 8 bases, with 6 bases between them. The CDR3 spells CASSLEVHEQFF. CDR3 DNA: TGTGCCAGCAGCTTAGAGGTCCATGAGCAGTTCTTC.

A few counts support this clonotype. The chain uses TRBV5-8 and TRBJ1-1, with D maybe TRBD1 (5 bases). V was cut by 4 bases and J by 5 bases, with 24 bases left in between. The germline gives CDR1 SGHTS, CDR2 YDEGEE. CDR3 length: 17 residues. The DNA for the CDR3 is TGTGCCAGCAGCCCCCGAAGAGGGGATGGTGGAGGAACTGAAGCTTTCTTT. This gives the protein CASSPRRGDGGGTEAFF.

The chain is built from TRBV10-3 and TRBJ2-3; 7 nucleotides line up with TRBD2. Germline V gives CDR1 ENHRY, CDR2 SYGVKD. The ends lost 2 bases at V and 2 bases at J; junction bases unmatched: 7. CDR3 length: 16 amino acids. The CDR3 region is CAISEAASGATDTQYF. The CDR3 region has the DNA TGTGCCATCAGTGAGGCAGCGAGCGGGGCCACAGATACGCAGTATTTT.

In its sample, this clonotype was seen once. CDR3 sequence reads: CASRDGTNEKLFF. As DNA, the CDR3 is TGTGCCAGCAGGGACGGAACTAATGAAAAACTGTTTTTT. The rearrangement joins TRBV12-3 or TRBV12-4 to TRBJ1-4; D is unclear. V was trimmed by 6 bases and J by 1 base, leaving 6 bases between them. There are 13 residues in the CDR3.

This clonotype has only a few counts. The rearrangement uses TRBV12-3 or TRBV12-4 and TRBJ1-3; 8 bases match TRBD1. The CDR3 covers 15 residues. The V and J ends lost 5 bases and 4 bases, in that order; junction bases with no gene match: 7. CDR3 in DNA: TGTGCCAGCAGTACCAGGGGGCGCAGAGGAAACACCATATATTTT. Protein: CASSTRGRRGNTIYF.

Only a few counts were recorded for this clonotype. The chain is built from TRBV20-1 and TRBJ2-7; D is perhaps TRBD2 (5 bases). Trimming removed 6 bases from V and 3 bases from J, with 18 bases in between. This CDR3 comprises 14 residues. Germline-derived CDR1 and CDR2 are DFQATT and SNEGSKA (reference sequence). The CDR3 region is CSAAHSGRDYEQYF. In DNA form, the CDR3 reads TGCAGTGCCGCCCATTCGGGAAGGGACTACGAGCAGTACTTC.

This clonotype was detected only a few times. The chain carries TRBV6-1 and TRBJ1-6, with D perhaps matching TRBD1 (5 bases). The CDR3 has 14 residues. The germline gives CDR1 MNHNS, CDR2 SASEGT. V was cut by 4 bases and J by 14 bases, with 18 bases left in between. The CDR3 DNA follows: TGTGCCAGCAGTGGGGGGAAGAGTTTGGGGGCCCTCCACTTT. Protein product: CASSGGKSLGALHF.

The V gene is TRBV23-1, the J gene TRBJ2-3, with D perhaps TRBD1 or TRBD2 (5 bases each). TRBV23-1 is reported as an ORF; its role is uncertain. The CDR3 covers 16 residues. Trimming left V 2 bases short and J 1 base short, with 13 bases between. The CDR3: CASSQPRDGRTDTQYF. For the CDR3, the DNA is TGCGCCAGCAGTCAACCCAGGGACGGCCGCACAGATACGCAGTATTTT.

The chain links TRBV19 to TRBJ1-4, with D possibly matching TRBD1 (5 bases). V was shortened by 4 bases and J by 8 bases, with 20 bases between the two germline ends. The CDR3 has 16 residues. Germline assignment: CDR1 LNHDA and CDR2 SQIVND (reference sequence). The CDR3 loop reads CASSNRQGRFGEKLFF. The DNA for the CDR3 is TGTGCCAGTAGTAATCGGCAGGGAAGGTTCGGAGAAAAACTGTTTTTT.

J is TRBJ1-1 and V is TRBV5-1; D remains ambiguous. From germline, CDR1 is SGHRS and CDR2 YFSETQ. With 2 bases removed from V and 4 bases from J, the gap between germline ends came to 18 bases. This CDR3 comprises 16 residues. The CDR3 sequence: CASSFEPESGRTEAFF. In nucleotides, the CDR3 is TGCGCCAGCAGCTTTGAGCCAGAATCGGGTCGCACTGAAGCTTTCTTT.

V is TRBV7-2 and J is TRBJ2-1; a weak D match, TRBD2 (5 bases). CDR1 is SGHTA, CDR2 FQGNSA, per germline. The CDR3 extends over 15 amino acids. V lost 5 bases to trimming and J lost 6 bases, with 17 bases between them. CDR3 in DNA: TGTGCCAGCAGCCACGGTCGGAACGCGGGCAATGAGCAGTTCTTC. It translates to CASSHGRNAGNEQFF.

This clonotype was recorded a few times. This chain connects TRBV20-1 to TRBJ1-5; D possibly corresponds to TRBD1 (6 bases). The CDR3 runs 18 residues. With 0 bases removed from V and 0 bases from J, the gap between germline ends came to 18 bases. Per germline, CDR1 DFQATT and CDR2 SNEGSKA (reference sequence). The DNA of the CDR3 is TGCAGTGCTAGAGATACAGAGGGGGTAATCGGTAGCAATCAGCCCCAGCATTTT. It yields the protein CSARDTEGVIGSNQPQHF.

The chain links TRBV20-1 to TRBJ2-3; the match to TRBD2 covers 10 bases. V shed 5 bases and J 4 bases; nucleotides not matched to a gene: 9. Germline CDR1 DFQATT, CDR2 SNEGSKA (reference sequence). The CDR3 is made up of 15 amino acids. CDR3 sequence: CSASYSSGGADTQYF. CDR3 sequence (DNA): TGCAGTGCTTCCTATTCTAGCGGGGGCGCAGATACGCAGTATTTT.

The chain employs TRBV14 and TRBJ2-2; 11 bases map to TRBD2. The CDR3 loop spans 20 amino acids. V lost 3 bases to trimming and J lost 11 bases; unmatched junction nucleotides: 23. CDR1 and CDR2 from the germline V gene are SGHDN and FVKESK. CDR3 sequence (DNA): TGTGCCAGCAGCCAGCCCACTAGCGGGGGTAGGCAGAGAACGGAGCCCGAGCTGTTTTTT. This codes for CASSQPTSGGRQRTEPELFF.

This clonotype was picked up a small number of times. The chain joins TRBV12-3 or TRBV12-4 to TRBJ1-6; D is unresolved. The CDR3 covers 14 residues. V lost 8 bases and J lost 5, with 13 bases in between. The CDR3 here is CASEVGTHNSPLHF. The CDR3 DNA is TGTGCCAGCGAGGTAGGCACCCATAATTCACCCCTCCACTTT.

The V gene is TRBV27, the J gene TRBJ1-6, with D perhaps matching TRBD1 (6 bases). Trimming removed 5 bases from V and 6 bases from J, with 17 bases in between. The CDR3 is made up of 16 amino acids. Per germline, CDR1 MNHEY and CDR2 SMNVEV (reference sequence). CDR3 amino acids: CASSASQQGINSPLHF. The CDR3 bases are TGTGCCAGCAGTGCAAGCCAACAGGGCATTAATTCACCCCTCCACTTT.

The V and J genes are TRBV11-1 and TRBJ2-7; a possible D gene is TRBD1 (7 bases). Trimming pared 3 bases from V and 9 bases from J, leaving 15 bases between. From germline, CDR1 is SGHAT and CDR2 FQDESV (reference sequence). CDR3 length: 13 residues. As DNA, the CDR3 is TGTGCCAGCAGCTTGGAGGGGGCGCTTGTGCAGTACTTC. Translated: CASSLEGALVQYF.

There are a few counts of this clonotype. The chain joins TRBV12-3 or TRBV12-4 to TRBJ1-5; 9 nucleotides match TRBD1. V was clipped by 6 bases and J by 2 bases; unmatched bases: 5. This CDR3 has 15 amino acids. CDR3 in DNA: TGTGCCAGCAGGCCTACAGGGGGCGGCAATCAGCCCCAGCATTTT. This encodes CASRPTGGGNQPQHF.

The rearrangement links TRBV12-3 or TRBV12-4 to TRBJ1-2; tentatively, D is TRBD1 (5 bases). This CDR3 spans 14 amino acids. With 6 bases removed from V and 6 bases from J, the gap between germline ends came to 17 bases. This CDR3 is CASSRNGGSDGYTF. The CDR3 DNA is TGTGCCAGCAGCCGTAACGGGGGTTCGGATGGCTACACCTTC.